The clone carrying this T cell receptor beta chain occurred many times. TCRdb reanalysed the 5' RACE reads using MiXCR and keeps one entry per CDR3 protein. The table lists 220,000 or so distinct CDR3 sequences, about 10% of them singletons, with around a fifth in the top ten. Germline CDR1 and CDR2: MNHNS and SASEGT. Losses at the gene ends were 6 bases for V and 10 bases for J; bases not matched to a gene: 12. CDR3 length: 14 residues. The sample originates from a study of CD8 T cells in ankylosing spondylitis. The receptor's source is a male donor with ankylosing spondylitis or in good health (not recorded which). The rearrangement links TRBV6-1 to TRBJ2-1; 7 nucleotides line up with TRBD1. Sequencing was done on a sample of blood, either unsorted or a sorted T cell fraction (not recorded which). CDR3 sequence reads: CASSAFQQGNEQFF. CDR3 DNA sequence: TGTGCCAGCAGCGCATTCCAACAGGGGAACGAGCAGTTCTTC.